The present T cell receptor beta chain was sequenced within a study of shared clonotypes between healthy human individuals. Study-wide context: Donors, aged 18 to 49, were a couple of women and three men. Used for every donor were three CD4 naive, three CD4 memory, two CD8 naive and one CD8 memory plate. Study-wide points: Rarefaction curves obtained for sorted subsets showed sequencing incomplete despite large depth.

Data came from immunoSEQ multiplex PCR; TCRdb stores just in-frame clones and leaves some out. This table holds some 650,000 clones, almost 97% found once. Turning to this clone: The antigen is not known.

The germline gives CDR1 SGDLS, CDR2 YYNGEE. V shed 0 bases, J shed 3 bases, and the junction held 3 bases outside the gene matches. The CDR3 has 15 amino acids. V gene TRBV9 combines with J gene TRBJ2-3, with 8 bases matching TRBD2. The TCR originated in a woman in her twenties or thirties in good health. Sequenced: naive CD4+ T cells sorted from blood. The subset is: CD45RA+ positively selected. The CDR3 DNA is TGTGCCAGCAGCGTAGGTAGCGGGACGACAGATACGCAGTATTTT. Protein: CASSVGSGTTDTQYF.